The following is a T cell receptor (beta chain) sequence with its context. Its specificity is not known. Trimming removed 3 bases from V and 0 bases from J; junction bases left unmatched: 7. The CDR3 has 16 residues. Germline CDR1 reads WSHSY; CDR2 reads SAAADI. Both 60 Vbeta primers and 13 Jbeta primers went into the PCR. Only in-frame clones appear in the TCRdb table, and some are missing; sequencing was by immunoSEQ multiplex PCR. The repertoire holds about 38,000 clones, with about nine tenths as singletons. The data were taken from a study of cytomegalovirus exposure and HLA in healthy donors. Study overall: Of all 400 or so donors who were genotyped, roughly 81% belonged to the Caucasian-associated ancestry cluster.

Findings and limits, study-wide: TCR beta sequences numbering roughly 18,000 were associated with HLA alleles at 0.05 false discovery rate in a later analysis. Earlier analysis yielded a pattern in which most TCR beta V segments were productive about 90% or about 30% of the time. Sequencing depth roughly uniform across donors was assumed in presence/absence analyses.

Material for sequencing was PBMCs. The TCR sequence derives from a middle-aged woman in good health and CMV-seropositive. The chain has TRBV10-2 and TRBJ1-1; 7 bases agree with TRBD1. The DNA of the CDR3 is TGCGCCAGCAGTGATAGGACAGGTGCTATGAACACTGAAGCTTTCTTT. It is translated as CASSDRTGAMNTEAFF.